This T cell receptor (beta chain) is drawn from a study of blood T cells in healthy people across ages. Trimming removed 1 base from V and 3 bases from J, with 16 bases in between. Germline lookup yields CDR1 LGHNA and CDR2 YNFKEQ. The CDR3 consists of 17 residues. Primers used in a second PCR of about 7 to 12 cycles were a sample-barcoded 5' primer and a J-beta primer mix. One entry per CDR3 protein results from TCRdb running MiXCR on the 5' RACE reads. The sample records nearly 1 million distinct CDR3 sequences, roughly 47% being singletons. Sequenced sample: blood. The rearrangement joins TRBV4-2 to TRBJ2-1, with D possibly being TRBD2 (5 bases). The receptor comes from a woman aged 55-69 years in good health. The CDR3 protein is CASSQGLRVPDYNEQFF. In nucleotides, the CDR3 is TGTGCCAGCAGCCAAGGGCTGAGGGTCCCGGACTACAATGAGCAGTTCTTC.